Following are 28 T cell receptor beta chains from one sample sequenced in a study of persistence of HIV-infected CD4 T cells. The immunoSEQ assay was version 4, run in survey mode. The assay was immunoSEQ multiplex PCR, and TCRdb's table has in-frame clones only and misses some. The sample lists about 13,000 clones; about 60% were seen once. Cells were stimulated with overlapping HIV-1 Gag 15-mer peptides. Sorting selected CD4+ T cells upregulating both CD40 ligand and CD69. What these receptors recognize is not known. The source was CD4+ T cells sorted from PBMCs after 18-hour stimulation, collected from a patient who received antiretroviral therapy. The receptors originated from an adult man with HIV who was CMV-seropositive.

This chain links TRBV18 with TRBJ1-3; no firm D call. V lost 4 bases and J 0 bases, leaving 4 bases between the germline ends. Germline V gene data show CDR1 as KGHSH and CDR2 as LQKENI. CDR3 length: 13 amino acids. This CDR3 reads CASSLTSGNTIYF. DNA for the CDR3: TGTGCCAGCTCACTTACCTCTGGAAACACCATATATTTT.

The chain couples TRBV18 to TRBJ2-5; D not certain. Germline-derived CDR1 and CDR2 are KGHSH and LQKENI. Between the trimmed V and J ends, which lost 6 bases and 5 bases, there was a span of 7 bases. This CDR3 is built from 11 residues. The DNA of the CDR3 is TGTGCCAGCTCCCACGGGGAGACCCAGTACTTC. Translated, it gives CASSHGETQYF.

Within the sample, this clone is medium-sized. The chain recombines TRBV6-2 or TRBV6-3 with TRBJ1-5; D gene unclear. V lost 0 bases and J lost 1, with 13 bases in between. Germline-derived CDR1 and CDR2 are MNHEY and SVGEGT. CDR3 length: 17 residues. Here the CDR3 DNA reads TGTGCCAGCAGTTACTCGATGGCGGGGATCAGCAATCAGCCCCAGCATTTT. Protein: CASSYSMAGISNQPQHF.

This rearrangement joins TRBV18 to TRBJ1-1; D is possibly TRBD1 (6 bases). Trimming shortened V by 3 bases and J by 4 bases, and 18 bases separated the two germline ends. The CDR3 is 16 amino acids. Per the germline V gene, CDR1 is KGHSH and CDR2 is LQKENI. CDR3 region: CASSPNRRGEGTEAFF. In nucleotides, the CDR3 is TGTGCCAGCTCACCGAACCGGAGGGGGGAGGGCACTGAAGCTTTCTTT.

This clone was seen once. The CDR3 coding sequence is TGTGCCAGCAGACCAACAGGGGGCACCCAGCCCCAGCATTTT. It specifies CASRPTGGTQPQHF. The chain recombines TRBV6-5 with TRBJ1-5, with TRBD1 matching 9 bases. CDR3 length: 14 amino acids. In germline, CDR1 is MNHEY, CDR2 SVGAGI. V lost 6 bases to trimming and J lost 7 bases; unmatched junction nucleotides: 7.

In its sample, this clone was seen a few times. The chain combines TRBV29-1 with TRBJ2-3; tentatively, D is TRBD1 (6 bases). Germline V gene lookup returns CDR1 SQVTM and CDR2 ANQGSEA. V lost 6 bases and J lost 0, with 13 bases in between. This CDR3 is 14 amino acids long. Written as DNA, the CDR3 is TGCAGCGTGTCAGGGGATTCTAGCACAGATACGCAGTATTTT. Encoded protein: CSVSGDSSTDTQYF.

V gene TRBV27 combines with J gene TRBJ2-7; 7 positions agree with TRBD1. The CDR3 spans 14 residues. Looked up from germline, CDR1 is MNHEY and CDR2 is SMNVEV (reference sequence). The J segment lost 2 bases and the V segment lost 6 bases, leaving 7 bases of the junction unmatched. CDR3 amino acids: CASRRDRVTYEQYF. The CDR3 nucleotides read TGTGCCAGCAGGCGTGACAGGGTTACCTACGAGCAGTACTTC.

This clone is labeled large. J is TRBJ2-3 and V is TRBV19; 8 bases align to TRBD1. This CDR3 is 14 amino acids long. After removal of 8 bases from V and 3 bases from J, the junction contained 7 bases not matched to a gene. Germline V gene sequence: CDR1 LNHDA, CDR2 SQIVND (reference sequence). CDR3 loop: CASHRGSGTDTQYF. CDR3 DNA: TGTGCCAGTCACAGGGGGTCGGGGACAGATACGCAGTATTTT.

The chain recombines TRBV5-1 with TRBJ1-1, with D perhaps matching TRBD1 (5 bases). Germline V gives CDR1 SGHRS, CDR2 YFSETQ. This CDR3 comprises 15 residues. V lost 0 bases, J lost 4 bases, and 13 bases lay in between. CDR3 DNA: TGCGCCAGCAGCTTGGCGAGGGGTGAGTCCACTGAAGCTTTCTTT. Its translation: CASSLARGESTEAFF.

This sequence joins TRBV27 and TRBJ2-2, with TRBD2 matching 10 bases. This CDR3 comprises 16 residues. Losses at the gene ends were 6 bases for V and 8 bases for J; bases not matched to a gene: 12. Germline lookup yields CDR1 MNHEY and CDR2 SMNVEV (reference sequence). In DNA, the CDR3 is TGTGCCAGCAGCCTTGGACTAGCGGTATTCGGGGGGGAGCTGTTTTTT. Encoded protein: CASSLGLAVFGGELFF.

In this sample, this clone is medium-sized. The J gene is TRBJ1-1, the V gene TRBV5-4; D gene uncertain. The germline V and J ends were trimmed by 1 base and 0 bases, with 10 bases remaining between them. CDR3 length: 15 residues. Looked up from germline, CDR1 is SGHNT and CDR2 is YYREEE (reference sequence). CDR3 residues: CASSLMSYLNTEAFF. As DNA, the CDR3 is TGTGCCAGCAGCTTGATGAGCTATTTGAACACTGAAGCTTTCTTT.

V is TRBV10-3 and J is TRBJ1-6, with D possibly matching TRBD1 (6 bases). The germline V and J ends were trimmed by 2 bases and 7 bases, with 18 bases remaining between them. This CDR3 has 17 amino acids. The V gene's germline CDR1 is ENHRY and CDR2 SYGVKD. CDR3 protein: CAISEGPQGTGNSPLHF. The CDR3 nucleotides read TGTGCCATCAGTGAGGGCCCACAGGGAACGGGCAATTCACCCCTCCACTTT.

The chain joins TRBV9 to TRBJ2-5; 8 bases line up with TRBD2. Germline values: CDR1 SGDLS, CDR2 YYNGEE. V shed 0 bases, J shed 5 bases, and the junction held 3 bases outside the gene matches. The CDR3 loop spans 14 amino acids. CDR3 sequence (DNA): TGTGCCAGCAGCGTAGACGGGAGGGGCGAGACCCAGTACTTC. Translating it yields CASSVDGRGETQYF.

The chain recombines TRBV6-2 or TRBV6-3 with TRBJ2-1, with 8 bases identical to TRBD2. The CDR3 covers 17 residues. Germline V CDR1 and CDR2: MNHEY, SVGEGT. With V trimmed by 0 bases and J by 3 bases, 7 bases remained unmatched. CDR3 amino acids: CASSYSPTGGIYNEQFF. CDR3 nucleotide sequence: TGTGCCAGCAGTTACTCCCCCACGGGGGGGATCTACAATGAGCAGTTCTTC.

The chain recombines TRBV10-1 with TRBJ2-6; D call uncertain. Germline assignment: CDR1 WNHNN and CDR2 SYGVQD (reference sequence). V lost 5 bases, J lost 14 bases, and 31 bases lay in between. CDR3 size: 18 residues. CDR3 sequence (DNA): TGCGCCAGCAGTAGCCGATCAAGATCGCACAAGTCGGGCCAACTCCTGACTTTC. It is translated as CASSSRSRSHKSGQLLTF.

The table lists this clone with a few counts. The V call is TRBV5-1, the J call TRBJ1-4; D gene unclear. Germline V gives CDR1 SGHRS, CDR2 YFSETQ. V lost 2 bases, J lost 0 bases, and 11 bases lay in between. This CDR3 is built from 16 residues. The CDR3 nucleotides read TGCGCCAGCAGCTTAGACAATCCCGCAACTAATGAAAAACTGTTTTTT. As protein: CASSLDNPATNEKLFF.

CDR3 sequence (DNA): TGTGCCAGCAGTGCGGGAGGGTCAGGGGAGACCCAGTACTTC. This codes for CASSAGGSGETQYF. This chain connects TRBV7-8 to TRBJ2-5, with 9 nucleotides matching TRBD2. The junction had 7 bases not matched to a gene; V was cut back by 6 bases and J by 5 bases. The CDR3 spans 14 residues. From germline, CDR1 is SGHVS and CDR2 FQNEAQ.

The rearrangement joins TRBV3-1 (or the pseudogene TRBV3-2) to TRBJ2-3; D perhaps matches TRBD1 (6 bases). CDR3 length equals 16 residues. Germline V gives CDR1 LGHDT, CDR2 YNNKEL (reference sequence). With 0 bases removed from V and 3 bases from J, the gap between germline ends came to 13 bases. The CDR3 nucleotides are TGTGCCAGCAGCCAAGACAAACAGGGAGTGACAGATACGCAGTATTTT. It translates to CASSQDKQGVTDTQYF.

There are a few counts of this clone. This chain joins TRBV4-2 and TRBJ2-1; TRBD1 matches 11 bases. This CDR3 is 14 amino acids long. Trimming cost V 5 bases and J 8 bases; bases outside gene matches: 5. Germline CDR1 and CDR2: LGHNA and YNFKEQ. CDR3 in amino acids: CASSSRTGGYEQFF. In DNA, the CDR3 is TGTGCCAGCAGCTCTAGGACAGGGGGCTATGAGCAGTTCTTC.

The J gene is TRBJ2-7, the V gene TRBV19; 8 nucleotides agree with TRBD2. The V gene's germline CDR1 is LNHDA and CDR2 SQIVND (reference sequence). The V gene end was trimmed by 4 bases and the J gene end by 3 bases; junction bases not matched to a gene: 5. There are 14 residues in the CDR3. In DNA form, the CDR3 reads TGTGCCAGTAGTACGCGAGCGGGAGACTACGAGCAGTACTTC. Amino acid sequence: CASSTRAGDYEQYF.

In this sample, this clone turned up a few times. This chain joins TRBV4-3 and TRBJ1-1, with D possibly TRBD1 on 5 matching bases. The length of the CDR3 is 16 residues. The V end was cut by 2 bases, the J end by 6 bases, with 19 bases between. Per the germline V gene, CDR1 is LGHNA and CDR2 is YSLEER. DNA for the CDR3: TGCGCCAGCAGCCAAATGTCGACATTAAGGGGACCTGAAGCTTTCTTT. Translation: CASSQMSTLRGPEAFF.

The chain joins TRBV5-1 to TRBJ2-7; TRBD2 matches 7 bases. Germline CDR1 is SGHRS and CDR2 is YFSETQ. With V trimmed by 3 bases and J by 2 bases, 8 bases remained unmatched. There are 15 residues in the CDR3. CDR3 coding DNA: TGCGCCAGCAGCTCCGGCGGGGGATTTACCTACGAGCAGTACTTC. Translating gives CASSSGGGFTYEQYF. The variable domain in full, completed from reference TRBV5-1 and TRBJ2-7, reads KAGVTQTPRYLIKTRGQQVTLSCSPISGHRSVSWYQQTPGQGLQFLFEYFSETQRNKGNFPGRFSGRQFSNSRSEMNVSTLELGDSALYLCASSSGGGFTYEQYFGPGTRLTVT.

This clone is labeled as medium-sized. The chain recombines TRBV7-8 with TRBJ2-7, with D possibly TRBD1 on 5 matching bases. Between the trimmed V and J ends, which lost 1 base and 5 bases, there was a span of 12 bases. Germline V CDR1 and CDR2: SGHVS, FQNEAQ. The CDR3 extends over 14 amino acids. CDR3 coding DNA: TGTGCCAGCAGCTTAGGCGACAGCTTAGACGAGCAGTACTTC. Residues: CASSLGDSLDEQYF. The whole variable domain, filled in from reference TRBV7-8 and TRBJ2-7, reads GAGVSQSPRYKVAKRGQDVALRCDPISGHVSLFWYQQALGQGPEFLTYFQNEAQLDKSGLPSDRFFAERPEGSVSTLKIQRTQQEDSAVYLCASSLGDSLDEQYFGPGTRLTVT.

The chain is built from TRBV6-5 and TRBJ2-7; D may be TRBD1 or TRBD2 (5 bases each). The CDR3 sequence is 16 residues long. Germline lookup yields CDR1 MNHEY and CDR2 SVGAGI. Trimming pared 0 bases from V and 3 bases from J, leaving 15 bases between. CDR3 loop: CASSYSGQGAFYEQYF. CDR3 coding DNA: TGTGCCAGCAGTTACTCGGGCCAGGGAGCCTTCTACGAGCAGTACTTC.

V is TRBV24-1 and J is TRBJ2-1; D is uncertain. Germline V gene lookup returns CDR1 KGHDR and CDR2 SFDVKD. V was trimmed by 3 bases and J by 7 bases, leaving 12 bases between them. The CDR3 spans 14 residues. The CDR3 is CATSDPAETNEQFF. The CDR3 coding sequence is TGTGCCACCAGTGATCCCGCTGAGACGAATGAGCAGTTCTTC.

Within the sample, this clone is medium-sized. The CDR3: CASSLRQGGTEAFF. The CDR3 DNA reads as TGCGCCAGCAGCTTGAGGCAGGGGGGCACTGAAGCTTTCTTT. The chain couples TRBV5-1 to TRBJ1-1; 7 nucleotides align to TRBD1. The CDR3 consists of 14 residues. CDR1 SGHRS and CDR2 YFSETQ come from the germline V gene. The trim removed 1 base at V and 4 bases at J, leaving 4 bases unmatched.

The chain joins TRBV7-2 to TRBJ2-5, with 9 bases fitting TRBD2. V gave up 5 bases and J gave up 2 bases; unmatched junction bases: 6. Germline V CDR1 and CDR2: SGHTA, FQGNSA. This CDR3 comprises 15 residues. CDR3 residues: CASSRAGGSQETQYF. The CDR3 DNA follows: TGTGCCAGCAGCCGGGCGGGGGGGTCACAAGAGACCCAGTACTTC.

The V gene is TRBV20-1, the J gene TRBJ1-1; unclear D gene. From germline, CDR1 is DFQATT and CDR2 SNEGSKA (reference sequence). Trimming left V 3 bases short and J 3 bases short, with 5 bases between. The CDR3 is 11 residues long. The CDR3 region is CSARGYTEAFF. In nucleotides, the CDR3 is TGCAGTGCTAGGGGGTACACTGAAGCTTTCTTT.